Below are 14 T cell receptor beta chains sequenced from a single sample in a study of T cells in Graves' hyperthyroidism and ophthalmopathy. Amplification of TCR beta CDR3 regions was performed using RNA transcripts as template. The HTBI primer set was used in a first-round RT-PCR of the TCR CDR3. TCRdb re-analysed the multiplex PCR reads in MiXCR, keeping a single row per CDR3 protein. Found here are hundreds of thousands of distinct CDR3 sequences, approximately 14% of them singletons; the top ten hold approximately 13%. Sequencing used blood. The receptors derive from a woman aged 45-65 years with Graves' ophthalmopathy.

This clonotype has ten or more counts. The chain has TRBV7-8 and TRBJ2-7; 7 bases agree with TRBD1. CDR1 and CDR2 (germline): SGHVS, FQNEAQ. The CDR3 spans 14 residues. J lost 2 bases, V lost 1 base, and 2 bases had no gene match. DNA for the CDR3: TGTGCCAGCAGCTTAGGGGACAGTACCTACGAGCAGTACTTC. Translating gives CASSLGDSTYEQYF.

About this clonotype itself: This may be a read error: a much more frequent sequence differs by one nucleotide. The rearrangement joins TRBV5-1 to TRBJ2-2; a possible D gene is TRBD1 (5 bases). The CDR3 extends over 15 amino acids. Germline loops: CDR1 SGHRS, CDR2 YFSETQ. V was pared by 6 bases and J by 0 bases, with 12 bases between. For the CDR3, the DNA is TGCGCCAGCAACCCCCTGACAGCGAACACCGGGGAGCTGTTTTTT. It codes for CASNPLTANTGELFF. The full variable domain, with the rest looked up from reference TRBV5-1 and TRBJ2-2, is KAGVTQTPRYLIKTRGQQVTLSCSPISGHRSVSWYQQTPGQGLQFLFEYFSETQRNKGNFPGRFSGRQFSNSRSEMNVSTLELGDSALYLCASNPLTANTGELFFGEGSRLTVL.

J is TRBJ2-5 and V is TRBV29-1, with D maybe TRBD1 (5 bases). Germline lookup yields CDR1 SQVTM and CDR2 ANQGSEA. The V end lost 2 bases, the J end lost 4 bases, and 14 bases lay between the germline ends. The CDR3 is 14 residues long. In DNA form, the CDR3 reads TGCAGCGTTGAACTAGGACACCGGTTAGAGACCCAGTACTTC. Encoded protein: CSVELGHRLETQYF. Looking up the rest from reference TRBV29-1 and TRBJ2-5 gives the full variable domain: SAVISQKPSRDICQRGTSLTIQCQVDSQVTMMFWYRQQPGQSLTLIATANQGSEATYESGFVIDKFPISRPNLTFSTLTVSNMSPEDSSIYLCSVELGHRLETQYFGPGTRLLVL.

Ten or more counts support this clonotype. The DNA of the CDR3 is TGCAGTGCTCCGACTAGCGGGAGGTATGATACGCAGTATTTT. Its protein is CSAPTSGRYDTQYF. The chain couples TRBV20-1 to TRBJ2-3, with 13 bases identical to TRBD2. The V segment lost 5 bases and the J segment 6 bases; nucleotides outside the gene matches: 5. CDR3 length: 14 residues. From germline, CDR1 is DFQATT and CDR2 SNEGSKA (reference sequence).

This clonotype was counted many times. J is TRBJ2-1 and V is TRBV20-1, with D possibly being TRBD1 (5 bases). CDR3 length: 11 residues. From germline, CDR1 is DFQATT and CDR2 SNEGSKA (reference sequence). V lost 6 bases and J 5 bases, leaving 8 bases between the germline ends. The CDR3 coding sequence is TGCAGTGCCAGGGAAAACAATGAGCAGTTCTTC. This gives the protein CSARENNEQFF.

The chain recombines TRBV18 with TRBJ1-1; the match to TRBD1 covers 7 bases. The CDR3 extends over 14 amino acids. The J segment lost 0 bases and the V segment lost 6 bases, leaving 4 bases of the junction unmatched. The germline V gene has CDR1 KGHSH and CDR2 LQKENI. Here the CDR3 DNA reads TGTGCCAGCTCGGGACAGCTAATGAACACTGAAGCTTTCTTT. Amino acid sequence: CASSGQLMNTEAFF.

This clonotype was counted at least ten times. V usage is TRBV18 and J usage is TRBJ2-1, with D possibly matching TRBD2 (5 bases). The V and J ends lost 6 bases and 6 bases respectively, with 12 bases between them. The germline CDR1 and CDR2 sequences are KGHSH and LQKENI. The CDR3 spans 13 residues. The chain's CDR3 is CASSTDYGNEQFF. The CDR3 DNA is TGTGCCAGCTCTACCGACTATGGCAATGAGCAGTTCTTC.

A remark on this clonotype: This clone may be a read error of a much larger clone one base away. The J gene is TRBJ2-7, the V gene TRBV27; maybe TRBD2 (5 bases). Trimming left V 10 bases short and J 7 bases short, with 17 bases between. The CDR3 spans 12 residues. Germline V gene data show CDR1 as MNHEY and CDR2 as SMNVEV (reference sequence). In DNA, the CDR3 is TGTGCCACCGGGATGCTTCTCCATGAGCAGTACTTC. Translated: CATGMLLHEQYF.

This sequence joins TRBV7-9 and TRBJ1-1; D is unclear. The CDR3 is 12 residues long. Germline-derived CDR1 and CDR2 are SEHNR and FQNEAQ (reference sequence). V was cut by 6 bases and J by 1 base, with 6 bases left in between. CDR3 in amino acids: CASRDRNTEAFF. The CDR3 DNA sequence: TGTGCCAGCAGGGACCGGAACACTGAAGCTTTCTTT.

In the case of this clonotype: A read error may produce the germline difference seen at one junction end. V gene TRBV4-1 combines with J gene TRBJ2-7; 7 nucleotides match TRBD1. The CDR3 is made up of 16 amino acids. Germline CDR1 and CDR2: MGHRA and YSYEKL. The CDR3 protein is CASSQGRQGSSYGQYF. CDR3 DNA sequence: TGCGCCAGCAGCCAGGGGAGACAGGGAAGCTCCTACGGGCAGTACTTC.

Here the CDR3 reads CATSQGQGSVETQYF. The DNA of the CDR3 is TGTGCCACCAGCCAAGGACAGGGTAGCGTTGAGACCCAGTACTTC. J is TRBJ2-5 and V is TRBV24-1; 8 bases map to TRBD1. This CDR3 contains 15 residues. V shed 7 bases, J shed 5 bases, and the junction held 11 bases outside the gene matches. Germline V gene lookup returns CDR1 KGHDR and CDR2 SFDVKD.

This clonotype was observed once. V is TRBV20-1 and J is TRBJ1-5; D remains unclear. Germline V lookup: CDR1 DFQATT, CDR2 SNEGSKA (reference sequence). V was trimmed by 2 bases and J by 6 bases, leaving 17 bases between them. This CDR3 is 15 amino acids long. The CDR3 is CSARPPGGSSQPQHF. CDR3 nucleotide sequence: TGCAGTGCTAGACCACCTGGCGGGTCCAGTCAGCCCCAGCATTTT.

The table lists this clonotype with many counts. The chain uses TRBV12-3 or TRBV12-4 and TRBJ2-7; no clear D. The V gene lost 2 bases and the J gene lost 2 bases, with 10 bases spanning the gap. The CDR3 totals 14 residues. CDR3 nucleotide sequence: TGTGCCAGCAGTTTACGAGCCCAGGCCTACGAGCAGTACTTC. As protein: CASSLRAQAYEQYF.

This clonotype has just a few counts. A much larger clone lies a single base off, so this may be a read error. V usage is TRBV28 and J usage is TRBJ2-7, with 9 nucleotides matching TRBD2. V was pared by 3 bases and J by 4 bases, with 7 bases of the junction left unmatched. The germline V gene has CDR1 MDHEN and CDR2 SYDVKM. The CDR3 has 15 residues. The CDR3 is CASSFSGSAGYEQYF. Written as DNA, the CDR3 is TGTGCCAGCAGTTTTAGCGGGAGCGCTGGGTACGAGCAGTACTTC.